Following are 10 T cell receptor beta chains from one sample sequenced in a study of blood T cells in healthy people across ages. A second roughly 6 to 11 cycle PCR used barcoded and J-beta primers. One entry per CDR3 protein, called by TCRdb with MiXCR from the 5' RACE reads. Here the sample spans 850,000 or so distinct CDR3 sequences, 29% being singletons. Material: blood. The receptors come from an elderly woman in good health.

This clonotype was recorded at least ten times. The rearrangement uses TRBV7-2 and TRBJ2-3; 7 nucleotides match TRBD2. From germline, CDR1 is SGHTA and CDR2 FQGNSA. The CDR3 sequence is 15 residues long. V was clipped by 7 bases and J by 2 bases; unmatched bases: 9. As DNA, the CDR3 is TGTGCCAGCACCTCCCTGGGAGGGAACACAGATACGCAGTATTTT. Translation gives CASTSLGGNTDTQYF.

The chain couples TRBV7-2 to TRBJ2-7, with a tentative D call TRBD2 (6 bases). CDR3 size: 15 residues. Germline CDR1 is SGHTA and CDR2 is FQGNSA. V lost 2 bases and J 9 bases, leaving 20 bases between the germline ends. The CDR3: CASSLMGRNGGVQYF. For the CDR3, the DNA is TGTGCCAGCAGCTTAATGGGCCGGAACGGAGGGGTGCAGTACTTC. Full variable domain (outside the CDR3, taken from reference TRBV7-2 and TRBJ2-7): GAGVSQSPSNKVTEKGKDVELRCDPISGHTALYWYRQSLGQGLEFLIYFQGNSAPDKSGLPSDRFSAERTGGSVSTLTIQRTQQEDSAVYLCASSLMGRNGGVQYFGPGTRLTVT.

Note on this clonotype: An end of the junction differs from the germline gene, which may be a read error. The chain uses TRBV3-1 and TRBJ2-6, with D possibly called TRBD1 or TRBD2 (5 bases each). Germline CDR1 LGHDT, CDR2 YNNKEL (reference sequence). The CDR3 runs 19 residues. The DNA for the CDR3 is TGTGCCAGCAGTCAAACGCCGGTCCGGTCGGACTCTGGGACCAACGTCCGGACTTTC. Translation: CASSQTPVRSDSGTNVRTF. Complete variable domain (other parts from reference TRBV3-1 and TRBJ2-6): DTAVSQTPKYLVTQMGNDKSIKCEQNLGHDTMYWYKQDSKKFLKIMFSYNNKELIINETVPNRFSPKSPDKAHLNLHINSLELGDSAVYFCASSQTPVRSDSGTNVRTFGAGSRLTVL.

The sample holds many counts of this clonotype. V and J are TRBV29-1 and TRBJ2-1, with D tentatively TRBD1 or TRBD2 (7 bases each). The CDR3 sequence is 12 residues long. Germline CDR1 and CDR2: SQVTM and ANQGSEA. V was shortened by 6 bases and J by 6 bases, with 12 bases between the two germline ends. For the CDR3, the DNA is TGCAGCGTCGGGGGGACAGCCAATGAGCAGTTCTTC. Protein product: CSVGGTANEQFF.

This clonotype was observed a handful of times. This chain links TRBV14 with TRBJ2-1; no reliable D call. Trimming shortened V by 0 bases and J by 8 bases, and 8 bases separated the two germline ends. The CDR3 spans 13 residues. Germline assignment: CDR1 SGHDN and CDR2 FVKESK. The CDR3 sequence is CASSQDLMDEQFF. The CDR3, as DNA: TGTGCCAGCAGCCAAGATCTGATGGATGAGCAGTTCTTC.

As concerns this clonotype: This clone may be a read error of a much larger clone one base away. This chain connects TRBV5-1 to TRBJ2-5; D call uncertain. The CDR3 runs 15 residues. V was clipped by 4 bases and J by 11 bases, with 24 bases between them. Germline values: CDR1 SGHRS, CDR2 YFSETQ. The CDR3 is CASSQDVQTYNEQYF. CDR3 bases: TGCGCCAGCAGCCAAGACGTGCAGACCTACAATGAGCAGTACTTC.

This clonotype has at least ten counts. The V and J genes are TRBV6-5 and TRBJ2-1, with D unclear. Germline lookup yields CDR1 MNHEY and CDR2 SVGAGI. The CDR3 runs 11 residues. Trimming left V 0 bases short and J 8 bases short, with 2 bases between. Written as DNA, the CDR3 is TGTGCCAGCAGTTACTCCCATGAGCAGTTCTTC. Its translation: CASSYSHEQFF.

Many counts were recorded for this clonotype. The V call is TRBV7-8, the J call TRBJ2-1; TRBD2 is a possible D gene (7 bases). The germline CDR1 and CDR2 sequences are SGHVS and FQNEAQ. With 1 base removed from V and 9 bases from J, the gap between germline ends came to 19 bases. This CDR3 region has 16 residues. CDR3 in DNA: TGTGCCAGCAGCTTAGTTGGTGGGGGCCCGGGGGGTGAGCAGTTCTTC. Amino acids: CASSLVGGGPGGEQFF.

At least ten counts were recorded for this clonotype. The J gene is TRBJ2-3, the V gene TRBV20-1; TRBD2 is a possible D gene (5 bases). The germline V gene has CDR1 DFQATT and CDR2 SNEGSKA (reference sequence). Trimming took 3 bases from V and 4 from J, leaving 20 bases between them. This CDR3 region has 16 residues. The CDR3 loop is CSASPWRGIEADTQYF. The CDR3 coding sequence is TGCAGTGCTAGCCCATGGAGAGGGATAGAAGCAGATACGCAGTATTTT.

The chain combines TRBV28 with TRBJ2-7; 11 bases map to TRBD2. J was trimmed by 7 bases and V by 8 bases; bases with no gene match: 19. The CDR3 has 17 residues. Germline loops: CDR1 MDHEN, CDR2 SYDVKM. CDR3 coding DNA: TGTGCCAGCGGGCTAGCGGGGGGCTCCTCCTCCTACAATGAGCAGTACTTC. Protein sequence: CASGLAGGSSSYNEQYF.